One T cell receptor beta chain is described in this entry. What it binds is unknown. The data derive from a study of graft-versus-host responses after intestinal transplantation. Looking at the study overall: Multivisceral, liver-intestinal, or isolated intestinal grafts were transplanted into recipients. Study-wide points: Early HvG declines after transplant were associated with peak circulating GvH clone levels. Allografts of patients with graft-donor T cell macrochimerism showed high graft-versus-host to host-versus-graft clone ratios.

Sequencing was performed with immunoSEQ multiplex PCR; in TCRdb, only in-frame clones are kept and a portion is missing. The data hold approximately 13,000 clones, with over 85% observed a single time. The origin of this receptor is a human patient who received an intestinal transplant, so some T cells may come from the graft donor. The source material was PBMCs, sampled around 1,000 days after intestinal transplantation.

CDR3 region: CASSFVGQTYGYTF. For the CDR3, the DNA is TGCGCCAGCAGCTTCGTCGGACAGACCTATGGCTACACCTTC. This chain uses TRBV5-1 with TRBJ1-2, with a tentative D call TRBD1 (6 bases). V gave up 2 bases and J gave up 4 bases, with 12 bases separating them. The germline CDR1 and CDR2 sequences are SGHRS and YFSETQ. CDR3 length equals 14 residues. The whole variable domain, filled in from reference TRBV5-1 and TRBJ1-2, reads KAGVTQTPRYLIKTRGQQVTLSCSPISGHRSVSWYQQTPGQGLQFLFEYFSETQRNKGNFPGRFSGRQFSNSRSEMNVSTLELGDSALYLCASSFVGQTYGYTFGSGTRLTVV.